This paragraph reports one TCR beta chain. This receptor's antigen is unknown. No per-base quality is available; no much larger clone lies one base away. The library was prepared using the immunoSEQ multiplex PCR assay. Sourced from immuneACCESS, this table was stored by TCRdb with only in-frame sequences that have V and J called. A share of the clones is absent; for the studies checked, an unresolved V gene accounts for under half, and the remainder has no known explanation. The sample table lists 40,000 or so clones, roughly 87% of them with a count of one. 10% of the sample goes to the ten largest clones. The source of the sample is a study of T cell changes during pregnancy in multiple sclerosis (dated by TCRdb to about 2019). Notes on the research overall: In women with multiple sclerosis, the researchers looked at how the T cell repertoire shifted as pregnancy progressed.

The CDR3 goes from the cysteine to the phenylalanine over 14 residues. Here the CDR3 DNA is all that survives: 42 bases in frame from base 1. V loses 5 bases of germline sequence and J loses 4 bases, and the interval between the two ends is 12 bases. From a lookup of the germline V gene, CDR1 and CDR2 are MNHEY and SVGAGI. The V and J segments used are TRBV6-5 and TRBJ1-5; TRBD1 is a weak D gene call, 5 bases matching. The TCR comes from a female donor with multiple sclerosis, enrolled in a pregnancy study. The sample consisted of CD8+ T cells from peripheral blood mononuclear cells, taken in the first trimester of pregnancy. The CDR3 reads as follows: CASSPGFSNQPQHF. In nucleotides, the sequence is TGTGCCAGCAGTCCAGGGTTTTCGAATCAGCCCCAGCATTTT.